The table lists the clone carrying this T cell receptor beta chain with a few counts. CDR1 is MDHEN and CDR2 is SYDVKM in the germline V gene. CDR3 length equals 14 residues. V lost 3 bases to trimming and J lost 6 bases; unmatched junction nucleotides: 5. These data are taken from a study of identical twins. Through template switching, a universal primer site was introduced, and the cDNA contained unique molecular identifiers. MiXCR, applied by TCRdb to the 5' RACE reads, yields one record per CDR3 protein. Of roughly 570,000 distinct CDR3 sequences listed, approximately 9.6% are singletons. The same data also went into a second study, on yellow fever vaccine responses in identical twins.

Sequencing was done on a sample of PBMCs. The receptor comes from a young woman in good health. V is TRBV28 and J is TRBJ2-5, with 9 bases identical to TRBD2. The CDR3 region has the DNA TGTGCCAGCAGTTTGCGGGGGGGCGTAAAGACCCAGTACTTC. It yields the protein CASSLRGGVKTQYF.